A selection of T cell receptor beta chains follows, all from one sample in a study of cytomegalovirus exposure and HLA in healthy donors. Data came from immunoSEQ multiplex PCR; TCRdb stores just in-frame clones and leaves some out. Of about 140,000 clones detected, roughly 80% appear once; the ten largest clones hold under 2.5%. The sequenced material came from PBMCs. The receptors derive from a young man in good health and CMV-seronegative. Both conserved end residues are part of each CDR3. D genes are given only for firm matches. A clone size is listed for some rows: how often the clone was seen (once, few, many), or a class if it is expanded.

TRBJ1-4 - TRBV27 - CASSLQGGNEKLFF TGTGCCAGCAGTTTACAGGGTGGAAATGAAAAACTGTTTTTT
TRBJ2-7 - TRBV7-8 TRBD2 CASSSMGGSIYEQYF TGTGCCAGCAGCTCCATGGGCGGGAGTATCTACGAGCAGTACTTC
TRBJ2-2 - TRBV5-4 TRBD2 CASTTSGVNTGELFF TGTGCCAGCACCACTAGCGGAGTGAACACCGGGGAGCTGTTTTTT
TRBJ2-7 - TRBV5-1 - CASSLATAYEQYF TGCGCCAGCAGCTTGGCGACAGCCTACGAGCAGTACTTC
TRBJ2-6 - TRBV6-1 TRBD1 CASSVTGVTTSGANVLTF TGTGCCAGCAGTGTGACAGGGGTGACCACCTCTGGGGCCAACGTCCTGACTTTT
TRBJ2-7 - TRBV5-1 TRBD2 CASSLATSGRAYEQYF TGCGCCAGCAGCTTGGCGACTAGCGGGAGGGCCTACGAGCAGTACTTC
TRBJ2-4 - TRBV7-7 - CASSLSEGARTNIAKNIQYF TGTGCTAGCAGCTTAAGTGAGGGGGCGAGGACTAACATAGCCAAAAACATTCAGTACTTC
TRBJ1-2 - TRBV11-2 - CASSPRLNEYTF TGTGCCAGCAGCCCCCGACTGAACGAGTACACCTTC
TRBJ1-4 - TRBV28 TRBD1 CASSSWDSRTNEKLFF TGTGCCAGCAGTTCGTGGGACAGTCGGACTAATGAAAAACTGTTTTTT
TRBJ2-3 - TRBV10-1 TRBD2 CASSENAGGGTDTQYF TGCGCCAGCAGTGAGAATGCGGGAGGGGGGACAGATACGCAGTATTTT
TRBJ2-1 - TRBV7-7 TRBD2 CASSPHEAGEDIEQFF TGTGCTAGCAGCCCCCACGAAGCGGGAGAAGATATTGAGCAGTTCTTC
TRBJ1-4 once TRBV5-4 - CASSLTLGGGWGEKLFF TGTGCCAGCAGCCTAACCTTGGGAGGGGGGTGGGGTGAAAAACTGTTTTTT
TRBJ1-2 once TRBV30 - CAWTLDFRGYTF TGTGCCTGGACACTGGACTTCCGTGGCTACACCTTC
TRBJ1-4 few TRBV6-1 - CASSEQGMGKLFF TGTGCCAGCAGTGAACAGGGGATGGGAAAACTGTTTTTT
TRBJ2-1 - TRBV18 - CASSPGGGDEQFF TGTGCCAGCTCGCCCGGCGGAGGTGATGAGCAGTTCTTC
TRBJ2-7 - TRBV2 TRBD1 CASRIGTGDSYEQYF TGTGCCAGCAGAATTGGGACAGGGGATTCCTACGAGCAGTACTTC
TRBJ2-7 - TRBV5-1 - CASSRATASYEQYF TGCGCCAGCAGCCGAGCAACCGCCTCCTACGAGCAGTACTTC
TRBJ1-1 - TRBV11-2 - CASSLGRVTEAFF TGTGCCAGCAGCTTAGGTCGAGTCACTGAAGCTTTCTTT
TRBJ1-1 - TRBV6-4 - CASSVKAGMNTEAFF TGTGCCAGCAGTGTTAAGGCAGGGATGAACACTGAAGCTTTCTTT
TRBJ2-1 - TRBV28 TRBD2 CASGLGASGRTEQFF TGTGCCAGCGGACTAGGGGCTAGCGGGAGGACTGAGCAGTTCTTC
TRBJ2-7 - TRBV29-1 TRBD1 CSVDPGGRVQYF TGCAGCGTCGACCCAGGGGGCAGGGTGCAGTACTTC
TRBJ1-5 - TRBV25-1 TRBD1 CASSGIGQGSDQPQHF TGTGCCAGCAGTGGGATAGGACAGGGGAGCGATCAGCCCCAGCATTTT
TRBJ2-1 - TRBV30 TRBD2 CAWSGGGASYNEQFF TGTGCCTGGAGCGGCGGGGGGGCGAGCTACAATGAGCAGTTCTTC
TRBJ2-6 - TRBV19 TRBD2 CASSIERDYRLQGSGANVLTF TGTGCCAGTAGTATAGAAAGGGACTATAGACTACAAGGCTCTGGGGCCAACGTCCTGACTTTC
TRBJ1-1 once TRBV7-9 - CASSAIQGGTEAFF TGTGCCAGCAGCGCTATACAGGGAGGGACTGAAGCTTTCTTT
TRBJ2-3 - TRBV5-4 - CASSVTGTVLGDTQYF TGTGCCAGCAGCGTAACCGGGACTGTCCTGGGGGATACGCAGTATTTT
TRBJ1-5 - TRBV15 - CATSRDLVSGVSSNQPQHF TGTGCCACCAGCAGAGACTTGGTTTCAGGGGTGAGTAGCAATCAGCCCCAGCATTTT
TRBJ2-7 - TRBV6-1 TRBD1 CASSLQGASSYEQYF TGTGCCAGCAGTCTCCAGGGGGCCAGCTCCTACGAGCAGTACTTC
TRBJ1-5 - TRBV5-8 - CASSAGTGGGQPQHF TGTGCCAGCAGCGCTGGGACCGGGGGTGGACAGCCCCAGCATTTT
TRBJ2-7 - TRBV18 - CASSPPSGSGEQYF TGTGCCAGCTCACCACCCTCAGGGTCGGGCGAGCAGTACTTC
TRBJ2-3 - TRBV11-1 - CASSITGVKGTDTQYF TGTGCCAGCAGTATTACCGGGGTCAAGGGCACAGATACGCAGTATTTT
TRBJ2-5 - TRBV7-3 - CASAGGGRETQYF TGTGCCAGCGCGGGTGGGGGCCGGGAGACCCAGTACTTC
TRBJ1-2 few TRBV2 TRBD1 CASREGGAGYTF TGTGCCAGCAGAGAAGGGGGCGCTGGCTACACCTTC
TRBJ2-5 - TRBV5-1 - CASSFGQGGSETQYF TGCGCCAGCAGCTTCGGGCAGGGTGGATCGGAGACCCAGTACTTC
TRBJ2-7 - TRBV6-6 TRBD2 CASSYGRLAGTYEQYF TGTGCCAGCAGTTACGGTCGACTAGCTGGTACCTACGAGCAGTACTTC
TRBJ2-5 once TRBV2 - CASDGETQYF TGTGCCAGTGACGGGGAGACCCAGTACTTC
TRBJ1-5 - TRBV28 TRBD1 CASSFGTGSNQPQHF TGTGCCAGCAGTTTTGGGACAGGGAGCAATCAGCCCCAGCATTTT
TRBJ2-1 - TRBV9 TRBD1 CASSPRTGVYNEQFF TGTGCCAGCAGCCCCCGGACAGGGGTATACAATGAGCAGTTCTTC
TRBJ2-7 - TRBV19 TRBD1 CASSTGQGVYEQYF TGTGCCAGTAGTACCGGACAGGGTGTGTACGAGCAGTACTTC
TRBJ2-7 - TRBV2 TRBD1 CASSVQGAYEQYF TGTGCCAGCAGTGTACAGGGGGCTTACGAGCAGTACTTC
TRBJ2-3 - TRBV6-4 TRBD2 CASSDGAGDTDTQYF TGTGCCAGCAGTGACGGAGCGGGAGACACAGATACGCAGTATTTT
TRBJ2-5 - TRBV9 - CASSDAAEETQYF TGTGCCAGCAGTGATGCCGCGGAAGAGACCCAGTACTTC
TRBJ2-1 - TRBV28 TRBD1 CASSLRGRNEQFF TGTGCCAGCAGTTTAAGGGGGCGAAATGAGCAGTTCTTC
TRBJ2-3 - TRBV5-1 - CASSRPEQGTDTQYF TGCGCCAGCAGCCGCCCCGAGCAGGGCACAGATACGCAGTATTTT
TRBJ2-3 - TRBV6-4 TRBD2 CASSVGLAGGADTQYF TGTGCCAGCAGTGTCGGGCTAGCGGGAGGAGCAGATACGCAGTATTTT
TRBJ1-1 - TRBV5-1 - CASSGGEGWDTEAFF TGCGCCAGCAGCGGGGGGGAAGGGTGGGACACTGAAGCTTTCTTT
TRBJ2-7 - TRBV4-1 TRBD2 CASSQGTSGGYEQYF TGCGCCAGCAGCCAAGGGACTAGCGGGGGTTACGAGCAGTACTTC
TRBJ1-3 - TRBV10-3 - CAISEGQGSRNTIYF TGTGCCATCAGTGAGGGCCAGGGCTCTAGAAACACCATATATTTT